The 21 T cell receptor beta chains given below trace back to one sample, sequenced in a study of blood T cells in healthy people across ages. A second PCR, run for roughly 7 to 11 cycles, used a sample-barcoded 5' primer plus a J-beta primer mix. One entry per CDR3 protein results from TCRdb running MiXCR on the 5' RACE reads. This repertoire shows approximately 800,000 distinct CDR3 sequences, 56% found once; its top ten account for roughly 24%. The sequenced sample consisted of blood. The receptors derive from a man aged 40-55 years in good health.

The chain couples TRBV12-5 to TRBJ2-7; weak D call: TRBD2 (5 bases). The V end was cut by 0 bases, the J end by 6 bases, with 15 bases between. Germline lookup yields CDR1 LGHNT and CDR2 FRNRAP. The CDR3 contains 15 residues. CDR3 nucleotide sequence: TGTGCTAGTGGTTTGGTACTAGGAGCTCCGGCCGAGCAGTACTTC. It is translated as CASGLVLGAPAEQYF.

This chain links TRBV10-3 with TRBJ2-3; D possibly corresponds to TRBD2 (6 bases). The CDR3 is 14 residues long. With 8 bases removed from V and 6 bases from J, the gap between germline ends came to 18 bases. From germline, CDR1 is ENHRY and CDR2 SYGVKD. As DNA, the CDR3 is TGTGCCATCGGGGACTCCCCCCGGCCGGATACGCAGTATTTT. Translating it yields CAIGDSPRPDTQYF.

This clonotype was found a few times. The rearrangement uses TRBV28 and TRBJ1-4; D gene ambiguous. Germline CDR1 reads MDHEN; CDR2 reads SYDVKM. Trimming shortened V by 3 bases and J by 5 bases, and 7 bases separated the two germline ends. The CDR3 contains 13 residues. This CDR3 reads CASSFESNEKLFF. In DNA, the CDR3 is TGTGCCAGCAGTTTCGAGTCAAATGAAAAACTGTTTTTT.

The V and J genes are TRBV28 and TRBJ1-6; D is ambiguous. CDR3 length: 15 residues. Deletions cut 4 bases from V and 7 bases from J, with 14 bases between. Germline values: CDR1 MDHEN, CDR2 SYDVKM. CDR3 in DNA: TGTGCCAGCAGTTCGGGAGCCGAGGGCAATTCACCCCTCCACTTT. It yields the protein CASSSGAEGNSPLHF.

The chain has TRBV7-2 and TRBJ2-3, with 10 bases matching TRBD2. Germline CDR1 and CDR2: SGHTA and FQGNSA. The CDR3 runs 19 residues. The J segment lost 7 bases and the V segment lost 1 base, leaving 17 bases of the junction unmatched. The CDR3 loop reads CASSLGLRGTSGMLNTQYF. The CDR3 nucleotides are TGTGCCAGCAGCTTAGGTTTACGGGGAACTAGCGGGATGCTTAATACGCAGTATTTT.

As for this clonotype: A much larger clone differs by one base, so this may be a read error. This sequence joins TRBV20-1 and TRBJ1-1, with D perhaps TRBD1 (5 bases). The CDR3 spans 13 residues. The germline CDR1 and CDR2 sequences are DFQATT and SNEGSKA (reference sequence). Trimming took off 1 base at V and 9 bases at J, with 15 bases between the two ends. Here the CDR3 reads CSARGVAGTKAFF. CDR3 in DNA: TGCAGTGCTAGAGGGGTGGCAGGGACTAAAGCTTTCTTT.

This clonotype was found many times. Since a much larger clone is just one base distant, this may be a read error. The chain has TRBV7-8 and TRBJ2-7; D tentatively fits TRBD1 or TRBD2 (5 bases each). The CDR3 is 13 amino acids. Trimming took 5 bases from V and 6 from J, leaving 14 bases between them. Germline V lookup: CDR1 SGHVS, CDR2 FQNEAQ. CDR3 amino acids: CASSVGTLSEQYF. DNA of the CDR3: TGTGCCAGCAGCGTAGGGACCCTTTCCGAGCAGTACTTC.

V usage is TRBV28 and J usage is TRBJ2-2; 9 nucleotides agree with TRBD1. This CDR3 region has 15 residues. V lost 5 bases to trimming and J lost 5 bases; unmatched junction nucleotides: 6. Germline CDR1 MDHEN, CDR2 SYDVKM. CDR3 coding DNA: TGTGCCAGCAGTCCCGCAGGGACAGGGACCGGGGAGCTGTTTTTT. Translating gives CASSPAGTGTGELFF.

The gene calls are TRBV29-1 and TRBJ2-3; unclear D gene. The CDR3 totals 14 residues. The germline V gene encodes CDR1 SQVTM and CDR2 ANQGSEA. V lost 5 bases and J 1 base, leaving 13 bases between the germline ends. The CDR3 bases are TGCAGCGTTCGACCAACCTATCGCACAGATACGCAGTATTTT. Amino acids: CSVRPTYRTDTQYF.

This clonotype was seen more than once but under ten times. The chain employs TRBV7-2 and TRBJ2-1; D is undetermined. V was shortened by 7 bases and J by 9 bases, with 22 bases between the two germline ends. In germline, CDR1 is SGHTA, CDR2 FQGNSA. The CDR3 is 15 amino acids. CDR3 nucleotides: TGTGCCAGCACCAATCCGGCCGGGTCGGTGAGTGAGCAGTTCTTC. It translates to CASTNPAGSVSEQFF.

In its sample, this clonotype was seen once. The chain employs TRBV24-1 and TRBJ1-5; D might be TRBD1 (6 bases). CDR3 length equals 17 residues. In germline, CDR1 is KGHDR, CDR2 SFDVKD. V was trimmed by 4 bases and J by 2 bases, leaving 17 bases between them. CDR3 coding DNA: TGTGCCACCAGTGACGCGCGGGGGGCGCGTGGCAATCAGCCCCAGCATTTT. As protein: CATSDARGARGNQPQHF.

This clonotype appeared a few times. The genes are TRBV4-3 and TRBJ2-5, with D perhaps matching TRBD1 (5 bases). The assigned J gene may be wrong: the sequence end matches TRBJ2-7 better. Per germline, CDR1 LGHNA and CDR2 YSLEER. This CDR3 has 15 amino acids. The CDR3 bases are TGCGCCAGCAGCCAAGAGGGCAGGGTCTTTGACGAGCAGTACTTC. Translation gives CASSQEGRVFDEQYF.

The rearrangement uses TRBV7-8 and TRBJ2-7, with D tentatively TRBD1 (5 bases). The ends were cut back, 1 base at V and 3 bases at J, with 16 bases in the middle. CDR3 length: 16 residues. From germline, CDR1 is SGHVS and CDR2 FQNEAQ. CDR3 in amino acids: CASSLGRVGVFYEQYF. CDR3 coding DNA: TGTGCCAGCAGCTTAGGACGTGTAGGGGTTTTCTACGAGCAGTACTTC. The whole variable domain, remainder taken from reference TRBV7-8 and TRBJ2-7, is GAGVSQSPRYKVAKRGQDVALRCDPISGHVSLFWYQQALGQGPEFLTYFQNEAQLDKSGLPSDRFFAERPEGSVSTLKIQRTQQEDSAVYLCASSLGRVGVFYEQYFGPGTRLTVT.

The gene calls are TRBV7-2 and TRBJ2-5; a weak D match, TRBD1 (5 bases). This CDR3 is 14 amino acids long. Trimming took off 1 base at V and 3 bases at J, with 9 bases between the two ends. Germline V gene data show CDR1 as SGHTA and CDR2 as FQGNSA. CDR3 residues: CASSLGAGKETQYF. The CDR3 DNA follows: TGTGCCAGCAGCTTAGGGGCAGGGAAAGAGACCCAGTACTTC. Full variable domain (rest looked up from reference TRBV7-2 and TRBJ2-5): GAGVSQSPSNKVTEKGKDVELRCDPISGHTALYWYRQSLGQGLEFLIYFQGNSAPDKSGLPSDRFSAERTGGSVSTLTIQRTQQEDSAVYLCASSLGAGKETQYFGPGTRLLVL.

This clonotype was seen repeatedly, ten times or more. This chain links TRBV7-2 with TRBJ2-5; D might be TRBD2 (6 bases). Deletions cut 1 base from V and 3 bases from J, with 12 bases between. This CDR3 comprises 15 residues. CDR1 is SGHTA, CDR2 FQGNSA, per germline. The CDR3 protein is CASSLVFPGEETQYF. In nucleotides, the CDR3 is TGTGCCAGCAGCTTAGTTTTCCCGGGGGAAGAGACCCAGTACTTC.

The rearrangement joins TRBV10-3 to TRBJ1-4, with a weak D call TRBD1 (5 bases). Germline V gene sequence: CDR1 ENHRY, CDR2 SYGVKD. The CDR3 runs 13 residues. The germline V and J ends were trimmed by 11 bases and 2 bases, with 12 bases remaining between them. This CDR3 reads CARRGVTNEKLFF. DNA for the CDR3: TGTGCCCGCCGGGGGGTGACTAATGAAAAACTGTTTTTT.

The chain has TRBV28 and TRBJ1-2; no reliable D call. The ends were cut back, 2 bases at V and 0 bases at J, with 13 bases in the middle. CDR3 length: 16 residues. Germline V CDR1 and CDR2: MDHEN, SYDVKM. Here the CDR3 reads CASSLGWRQANYGYTF. CDR3 coding DNA: TGTGCCAGCAGTTTAGGGTGGCGCCAAGCTAACTATGGCTACACCTTC.

The chain carries TRBV7-9 and TRBJ2-7; 7 bases align to TRBD2. Germline CDR1 SEHNR, CDR2 FQNEAQ (reference sequence). CDR3 length equals 16 residues. With 1 base clipped from V and 0 bases from J, the junction kept 6 bases outside the gene matches. CDR3 in amino acids: CASSLVGGIGSYEQYF. The DNA for the CDR3 is TGTGCCAGCAGCTTAGTCGGGGGGATTGGCTCCTACGAGCAGTACTTC.

The chain combines TRBV7-2 with TRBJ2-1; TRBD2 matches 10 bases. Germline V gene lookup returns CDR1 SGHTA and CDR2 FQGNSA. Germline trimming cut 4 bases from V and 3 bases from J; bases unmatched to any gene: 3. The CDR3 sequence is 15 residues long. The CDR3 is CASSYSGGVYNEQFF. As DNA, the CDR3 is TGTGCCAGCAGCTACAGCGGGGGGGTCTACAATGAGCAGTTCTTC. Looking up the rest from reference TRBV7-2 and TRBJ2-1 gives the full variable domain: GAGVSQSPSNKVTEKGKDVELRCDPISGHTALYWYRQSLGQGLEFLIYFQGNSAPDKSGLPSDRFSAERTGGSVSTLTIQRTQQEDSAVYLCASSYSGGVYNEQFFGPGTRLTVL.

The genes are TRBV20-1 and TRBJ2-7, with D possibly matching TRBD2 (6 bases). V shed 3 bases and J shed 0 bases, with 12 bases lying between them. Germline values: CDR1 DFQATT, CDR2 SNEGSKA (reference sequence). CDR3 length equals 14 residues. The CDR3 region is CSARDPGVSYEQYF. The CDR3, as DNA: TGCAGTGCTAGGGATCCGGGAGTCTCCTACGAGCAGTACTTC.

CDR3 loop: CASSLSTSGGAADTQYF. CDR3 sequence (DNA): TGTGCCAGCAGCCTCTCCACTAGCGGGGGGGCCGCAGATACGCAGTATTTT. The chain links TRBV7-2 to TRBJ2-3; the match to TRBD2 covers 13 bases. This CDR3 spans 17 amino acids. The germline CDR1 and CDR2 sequences are SGHTA and FQGNSA. V trimming: 5 bases; J trimming: 4 bases; junction bases outside the gene matches: 9.